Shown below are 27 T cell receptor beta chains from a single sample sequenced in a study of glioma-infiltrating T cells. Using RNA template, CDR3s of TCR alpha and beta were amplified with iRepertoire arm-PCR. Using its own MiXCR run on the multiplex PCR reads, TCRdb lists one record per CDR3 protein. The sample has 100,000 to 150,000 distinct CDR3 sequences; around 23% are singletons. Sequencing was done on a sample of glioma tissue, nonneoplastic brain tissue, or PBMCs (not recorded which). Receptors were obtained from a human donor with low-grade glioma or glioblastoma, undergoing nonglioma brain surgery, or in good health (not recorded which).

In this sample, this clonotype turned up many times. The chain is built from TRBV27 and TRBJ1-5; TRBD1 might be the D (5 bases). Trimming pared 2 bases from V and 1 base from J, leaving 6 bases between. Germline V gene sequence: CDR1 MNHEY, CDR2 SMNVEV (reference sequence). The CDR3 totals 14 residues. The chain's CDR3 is CASSLEGSNQPQHF. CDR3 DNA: TGTGCCAGCAGTTTAGAGGGGAGCAATCAGCCCCAGCATTTT.

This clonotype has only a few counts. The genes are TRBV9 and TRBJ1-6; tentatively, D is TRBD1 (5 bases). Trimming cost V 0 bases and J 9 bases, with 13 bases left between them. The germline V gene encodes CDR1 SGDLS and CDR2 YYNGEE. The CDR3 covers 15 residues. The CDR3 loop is CASSVDNIGASPLHF. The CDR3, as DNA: TGTGCCAGCAGCGTAGATAACATTGGGGCTTCACCCCTCCACTTT.

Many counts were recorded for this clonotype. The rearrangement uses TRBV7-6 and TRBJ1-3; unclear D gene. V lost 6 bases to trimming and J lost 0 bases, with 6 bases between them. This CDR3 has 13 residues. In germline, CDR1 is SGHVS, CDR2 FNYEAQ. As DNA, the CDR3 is TGTGCCAGCAGAGCAGACTCTGGAAACACCATATATTTT. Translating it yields CASRADSGNTIYF.

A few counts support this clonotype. Written as DNA, the CDR3 is TGTGCCATCAGTGATTTCGGGTCGGACGAGCAGTACGTC. Amino acid sequence: CAISDFGSDEQYV. This chain connects TRBV10-3 to TRBJ2-7; D is uncertain. This CDR3 region has 13 residues. The V and J ends lost 3 bases and 5 bases respectively, with 11 bases between them. Germline CDR1 ENHRY, CDR2 SYGVKD.

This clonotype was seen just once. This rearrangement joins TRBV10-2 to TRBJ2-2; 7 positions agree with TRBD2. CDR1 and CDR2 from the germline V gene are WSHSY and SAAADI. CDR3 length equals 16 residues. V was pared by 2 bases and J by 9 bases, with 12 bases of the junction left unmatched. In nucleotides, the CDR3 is TGCGCCAGCAGTGAGAGGCTAGCGGCGAACACACGGGAGCTGTTTTTT. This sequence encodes CASSERLAANTRELFF.

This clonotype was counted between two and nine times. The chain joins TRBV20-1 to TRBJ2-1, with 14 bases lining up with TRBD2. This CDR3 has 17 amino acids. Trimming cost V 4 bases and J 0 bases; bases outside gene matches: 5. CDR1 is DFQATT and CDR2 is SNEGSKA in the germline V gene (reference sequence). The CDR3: CSANRLAGGPSYNEQFF. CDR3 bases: TGCAGTGCTAACAGACTAGCGGGGGGGCCCTCCTACAATGAGCAGTTCTTC.

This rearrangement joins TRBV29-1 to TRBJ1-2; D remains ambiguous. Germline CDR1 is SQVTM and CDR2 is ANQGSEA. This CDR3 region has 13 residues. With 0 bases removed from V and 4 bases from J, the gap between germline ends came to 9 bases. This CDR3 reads CSVEEDRGYGYTF. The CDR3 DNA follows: TGCAGCGTTGAAGAGGACCGCGGCTATGGCTACACCTTC. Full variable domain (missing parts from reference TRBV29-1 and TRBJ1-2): SAVISQKPSRDICQRGTSLTIQCQVDSQVTMMFWYRQQPGQSLTLIATANQGSEATYESGFVIDKFPISRPNLTFSTLTVSNMSPEDSSIYLCSVEEDRGYGYTFGSGTRLTVV.

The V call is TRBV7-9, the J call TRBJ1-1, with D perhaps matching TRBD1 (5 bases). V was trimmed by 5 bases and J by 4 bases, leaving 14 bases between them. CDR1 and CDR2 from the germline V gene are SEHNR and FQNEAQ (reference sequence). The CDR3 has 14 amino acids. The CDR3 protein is CASSQTAMSTEAFF. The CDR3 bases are TGTGCCAGCAGCCAGACAGCAATGAGCACTGAAGCTTTCTTT.

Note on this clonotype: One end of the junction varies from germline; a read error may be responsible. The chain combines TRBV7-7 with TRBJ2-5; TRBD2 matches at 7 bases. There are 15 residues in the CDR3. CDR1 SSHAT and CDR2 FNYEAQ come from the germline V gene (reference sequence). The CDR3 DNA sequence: TGTGCTAGCAGCCTTCCCGGGGGGAGGGGAGAGACCCAGTACTTC. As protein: CASSLPGGRGETQYF.

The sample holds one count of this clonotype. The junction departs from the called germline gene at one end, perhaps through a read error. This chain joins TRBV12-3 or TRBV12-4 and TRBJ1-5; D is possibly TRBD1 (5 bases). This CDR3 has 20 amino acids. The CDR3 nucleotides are TGTGCCAGCAGCCCCCGCTTTCGGACACACGAATTTTATAGCAGTCAGCCCCAGCATTTT. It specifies CASSPRFRTHEFYSSQPQHF.

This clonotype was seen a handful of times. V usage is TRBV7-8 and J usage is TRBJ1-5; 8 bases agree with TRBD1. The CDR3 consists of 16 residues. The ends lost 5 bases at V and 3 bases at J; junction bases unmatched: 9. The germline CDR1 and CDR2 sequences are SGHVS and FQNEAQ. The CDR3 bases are TGTGCCAGCAGCATCGGGCCAGGGGGCAACAATCAGCCCCAGCATTTT. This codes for CASSIGPGGNNQPQHF.

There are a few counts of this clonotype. CDR3 amino acids: CASSMGFYNEQFF. In nucleotides, the CDR3 is TGCGCCAGCAGTATGGGGTTCTACAATGAGCAGTTCTTC. This sequence joins TRBV10-1 and TRBJ2-1; D gene ambiguous. The ends were cut back, 5 bases at V and 3 bases at J, with 8 bases in the middle. Germline CDR1 reads WNHNN; CDR2 reads SYGVQD (reference sequence). The CDR3 length is 13 residues.

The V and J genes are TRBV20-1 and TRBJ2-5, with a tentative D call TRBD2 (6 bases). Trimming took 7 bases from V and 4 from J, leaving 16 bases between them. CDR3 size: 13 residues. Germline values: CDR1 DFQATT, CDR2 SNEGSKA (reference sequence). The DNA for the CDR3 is TGCAGTGTTCGGGAGCAGGTTCGAGAGACCCAGTACTTC. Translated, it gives CSVREQVRETQYF.

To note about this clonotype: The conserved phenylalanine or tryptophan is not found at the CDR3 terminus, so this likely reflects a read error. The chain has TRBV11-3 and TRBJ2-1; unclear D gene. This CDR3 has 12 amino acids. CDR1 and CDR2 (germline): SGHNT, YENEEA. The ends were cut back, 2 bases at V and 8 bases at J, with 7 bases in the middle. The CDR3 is CASSLYSYEQFS. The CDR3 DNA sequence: TGTGCCAGCAGCTTATACAGCTATGAGCAGTTCTCC.

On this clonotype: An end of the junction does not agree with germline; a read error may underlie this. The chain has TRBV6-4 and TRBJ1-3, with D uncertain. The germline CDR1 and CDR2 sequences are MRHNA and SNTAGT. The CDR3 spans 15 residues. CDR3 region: CASSPDGNSGNAIYF. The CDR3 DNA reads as TGTGCCAGCAGCCCGGATGGGAACTCTGGAAACGCCATATATTTT.

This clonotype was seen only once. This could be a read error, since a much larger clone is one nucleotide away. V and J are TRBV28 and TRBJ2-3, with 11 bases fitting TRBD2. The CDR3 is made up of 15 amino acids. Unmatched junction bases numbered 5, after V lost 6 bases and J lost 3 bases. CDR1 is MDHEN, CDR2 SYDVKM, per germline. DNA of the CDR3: TGTGCCAGCAGGGGGGCTAGCGGGGGGACAGATACGCAGTATTTT. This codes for CASRGASGGTDTQYF.

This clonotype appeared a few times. Here the CDR3 DNA reads TGTGCCAGCAGTCCGACGGACAGAGCCAAAAACATTCAGTACTTC. Protein: CASSPTDRAKNIQYF. The chain combines TRBV6-1 with TRBJ2-4; a weak D match, TRBD1 (6 bases). Trimming stripped 5 bases from V and 0 bases from J, with 11 bases between. Germline lookup yields CDR1 MNHNS and CDR2 SASEGT. This CDR3 comprises 15 residues.

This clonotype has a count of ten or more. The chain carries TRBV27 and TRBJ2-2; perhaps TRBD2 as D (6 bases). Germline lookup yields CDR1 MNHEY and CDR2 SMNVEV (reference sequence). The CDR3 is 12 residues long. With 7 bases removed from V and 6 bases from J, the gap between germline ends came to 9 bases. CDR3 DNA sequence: TGTGCCAGCACTCCGGGGGCCGGGGAGCTGTTTTTT. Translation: CASTPGAGELFF.

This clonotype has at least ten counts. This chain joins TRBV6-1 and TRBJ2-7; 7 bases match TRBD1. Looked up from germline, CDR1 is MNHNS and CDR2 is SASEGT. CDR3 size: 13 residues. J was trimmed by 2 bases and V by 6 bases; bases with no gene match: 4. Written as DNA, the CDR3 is TGTGCCAGCAGACTACAGGGGACCTACGAGCAGTACGTC. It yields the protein CASRLQGTYEQYV.

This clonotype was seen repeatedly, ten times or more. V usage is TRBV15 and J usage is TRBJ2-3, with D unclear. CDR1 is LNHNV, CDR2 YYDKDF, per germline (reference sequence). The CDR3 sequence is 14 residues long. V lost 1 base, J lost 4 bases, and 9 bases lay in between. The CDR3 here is CATSRGAGPDTQYF. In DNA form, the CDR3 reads TGTGCCACCAGCAGAGGGGCCGGCCCAGATACGCAGTATTTT.

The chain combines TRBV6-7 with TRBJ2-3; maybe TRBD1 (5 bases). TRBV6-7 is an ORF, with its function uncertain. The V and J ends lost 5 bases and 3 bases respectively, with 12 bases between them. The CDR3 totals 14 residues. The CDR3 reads CASSDDPGTDTQYF. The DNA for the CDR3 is TGTGCCAGCAGTGATGATCCAGGGACAGATACGCAGTATTTT.

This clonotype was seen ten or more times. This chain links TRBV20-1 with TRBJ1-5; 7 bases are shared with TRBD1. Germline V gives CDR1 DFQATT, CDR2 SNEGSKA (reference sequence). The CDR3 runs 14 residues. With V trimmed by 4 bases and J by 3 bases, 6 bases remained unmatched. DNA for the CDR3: TGCAGTGCTATGGGGGGACAGCTCAATCAGCCCCAGCATTTT. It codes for CSAMGGQLNQPQHF.

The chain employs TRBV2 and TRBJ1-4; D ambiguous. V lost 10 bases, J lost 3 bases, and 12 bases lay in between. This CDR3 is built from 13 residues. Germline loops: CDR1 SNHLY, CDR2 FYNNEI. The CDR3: CATQEWPNEKLFF. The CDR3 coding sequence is TGTGCCACCCAGGAGTGGCCTAATGAAAAACTGTTTTTT.

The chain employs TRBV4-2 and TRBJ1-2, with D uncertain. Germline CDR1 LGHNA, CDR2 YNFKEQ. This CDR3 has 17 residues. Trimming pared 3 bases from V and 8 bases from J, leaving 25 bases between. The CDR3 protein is CASSQTLLGPTPRGYTF. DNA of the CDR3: TGTGCCAGCAGCCAGACTCTCCTCGGACCCACCCCGAGGGGCTACACCTTC.

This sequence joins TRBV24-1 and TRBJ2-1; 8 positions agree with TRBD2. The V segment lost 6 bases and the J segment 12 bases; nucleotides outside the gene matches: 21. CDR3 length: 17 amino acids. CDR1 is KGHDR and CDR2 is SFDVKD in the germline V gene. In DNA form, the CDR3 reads TGTGCCACCAGTACTCGGGGCGATAGCGGGGTCGTCGGTGGGCAGTTCTTC. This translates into CATSTRGDSGVVGGQFF.

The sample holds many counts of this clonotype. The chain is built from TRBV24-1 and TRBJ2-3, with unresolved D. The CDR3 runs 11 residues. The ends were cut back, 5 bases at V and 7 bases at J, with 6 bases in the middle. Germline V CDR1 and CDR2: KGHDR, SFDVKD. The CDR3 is CATSATYTQYF. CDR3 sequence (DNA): TGTGCCACCAGTGCGACTTATACGCAGTATTTT.

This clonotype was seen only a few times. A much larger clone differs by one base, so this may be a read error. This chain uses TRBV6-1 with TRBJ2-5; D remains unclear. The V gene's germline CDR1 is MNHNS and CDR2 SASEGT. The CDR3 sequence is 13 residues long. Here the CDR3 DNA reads TGTGCCAGCAGCTCCACATCGCAAGAGGCCCAGTACTTC. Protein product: CASSSTSQEAQYF.